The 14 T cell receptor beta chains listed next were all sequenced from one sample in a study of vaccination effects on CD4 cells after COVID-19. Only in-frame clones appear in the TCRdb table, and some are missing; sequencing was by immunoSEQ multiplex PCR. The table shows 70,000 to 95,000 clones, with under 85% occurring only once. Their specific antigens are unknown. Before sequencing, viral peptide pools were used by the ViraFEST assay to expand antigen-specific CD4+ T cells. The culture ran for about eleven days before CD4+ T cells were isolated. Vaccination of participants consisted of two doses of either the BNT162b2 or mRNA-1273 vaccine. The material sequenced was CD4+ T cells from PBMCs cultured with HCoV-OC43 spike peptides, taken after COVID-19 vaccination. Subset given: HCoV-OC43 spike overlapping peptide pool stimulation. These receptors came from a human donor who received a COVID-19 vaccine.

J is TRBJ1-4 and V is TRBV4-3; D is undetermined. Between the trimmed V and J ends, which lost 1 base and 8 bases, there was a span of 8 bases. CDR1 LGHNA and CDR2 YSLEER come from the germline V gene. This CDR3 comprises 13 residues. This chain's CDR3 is CASSQGLGEKLFF. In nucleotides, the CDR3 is TGCGCCAGCAGCCAAGGGCTGGGGGAAAAACTGTTTTTT.

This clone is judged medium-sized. CDR3 region: CASSPGTSGGAYEQYV. CDR3 DNA sequence: TGTGCCAGCAGTCCTGGGACTAGCGGGGGGGCCTACGAGCAGTACGTC. The J gene is TRBJ2-7, the V gene TRBV28, with 16 nucleotides matching TRBD2. Germline CDR1 MDHEN, CDR2 SYDVKM. V lost 5 bases and J lost 2; bases outside the gene matches: 3. The CDR3 runs 16 residues.

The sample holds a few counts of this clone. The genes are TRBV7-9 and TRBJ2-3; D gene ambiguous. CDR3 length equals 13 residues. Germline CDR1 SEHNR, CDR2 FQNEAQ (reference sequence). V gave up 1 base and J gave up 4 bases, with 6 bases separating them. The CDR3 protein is CASSLGNADTQYF. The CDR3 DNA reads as TGTGCCAGCAGCTTAGGGAACGCAGATACGCAGTATTTT.

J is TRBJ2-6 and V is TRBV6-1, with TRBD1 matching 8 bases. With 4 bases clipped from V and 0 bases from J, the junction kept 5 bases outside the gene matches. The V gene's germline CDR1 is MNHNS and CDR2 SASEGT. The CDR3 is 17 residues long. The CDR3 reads CASSGGQGSSGANVLTF. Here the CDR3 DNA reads TGTGCCAGCAGTGGTGGACAGGGAAGCTCTGGGGCCAACGTCCTGACTTTC.

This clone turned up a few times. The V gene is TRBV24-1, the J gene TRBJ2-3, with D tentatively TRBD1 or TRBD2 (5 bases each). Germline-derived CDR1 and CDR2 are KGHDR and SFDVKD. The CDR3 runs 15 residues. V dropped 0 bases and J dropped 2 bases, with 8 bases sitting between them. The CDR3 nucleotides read TGTGCCACCAGTGATTTGACGGGGCCCACAGATACGCAGTATTTT. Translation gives CATSDLTGPTDTQYF.

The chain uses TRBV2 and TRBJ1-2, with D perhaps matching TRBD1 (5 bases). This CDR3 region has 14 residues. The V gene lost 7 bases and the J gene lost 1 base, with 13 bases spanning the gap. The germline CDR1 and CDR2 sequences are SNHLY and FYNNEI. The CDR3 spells CASTRGESNYGYTF. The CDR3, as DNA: TGTGCCAGCACCAGAGGGGAGAGTAACTATGGCTACACCTTC.

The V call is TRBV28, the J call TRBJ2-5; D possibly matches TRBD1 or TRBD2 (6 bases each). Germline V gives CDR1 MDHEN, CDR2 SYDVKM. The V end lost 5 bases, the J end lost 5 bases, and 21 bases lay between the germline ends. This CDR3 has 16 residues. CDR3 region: CASSTWSGGLRETQYF. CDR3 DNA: TGTGCCAGCAGTACTTGGTCTGGGGGGCTGCGGGAGACCCAGTACTTC.

CDR3 region: CATSTPGFEQYV. DNA of the CDR3: TGTGCCACCAGCACCCCAGGGTTCGAGCAGTACGTC. V gene TRBV24-1 combines with J gene TRBJ2-7, with D possibly being TRBD1 (5 bases). Germline CDR1 reads KGHDR; CDR2 reads SFDVKD. V lost 7 bases and J 6 bases, leaving 12 bases between the germline ends. CDR3 length equals 12 residues.

Here the CDR3 DNA reads TGTGCCAGCAGTTATCAAGGGAGCCAGTACTTC. Its protein product is CASSYQGSQYF. The chain links TRBV6-5 to TRBJ2-5; tentative D call: TRBD2 (5 bases). CDR1 is MNHEY, CDR2 SVGAGI, per germline. The V end was cut by 3 bases, the J end by 10 bases, with 9 bases between. The CDR3 spans 11 residues.

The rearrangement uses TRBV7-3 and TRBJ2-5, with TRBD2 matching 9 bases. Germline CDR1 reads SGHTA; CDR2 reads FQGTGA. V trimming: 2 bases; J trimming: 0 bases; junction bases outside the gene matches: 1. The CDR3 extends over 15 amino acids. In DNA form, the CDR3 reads TGTGCCAGCAGCTTACTAGCGGGGTACCAAGAGACCCAGTACTTC. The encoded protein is CASSLLAGYQETQYF.

In DNA form, the CDR3 reads TGTGCCACCGCCCTGACAGGGATGAACACAGATACGCAGTATTTT. It specifies CATALTGMNTDTQYF. The V gene is TRBV24-1, the J gene TRBJ2-3, with TRBD1 identical over 7 bases. There are 15 residues in the CDR3. V dropped 9 bases and J dropped 2; count of bases not matched to a gene: 10. Looked up from germline, CDR1 is KGHDR and CDR2 is SFDVKD.

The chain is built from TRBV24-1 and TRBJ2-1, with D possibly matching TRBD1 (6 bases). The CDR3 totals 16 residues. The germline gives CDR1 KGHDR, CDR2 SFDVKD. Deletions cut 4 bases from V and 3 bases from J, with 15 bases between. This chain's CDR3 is CATSDATGDLYNEQFF. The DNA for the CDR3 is TGTGCCACCAGTGACGCGACAGGCGACCTCTACAATGAGCAGTTCTTC.

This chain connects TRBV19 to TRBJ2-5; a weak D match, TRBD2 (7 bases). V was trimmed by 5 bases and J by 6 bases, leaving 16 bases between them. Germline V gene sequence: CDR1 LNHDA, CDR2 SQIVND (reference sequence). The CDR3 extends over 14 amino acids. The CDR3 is CASSWGGSRQTQYF. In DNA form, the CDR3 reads TGTGCCAGTAGTTGGGGGGGCTCGCGTCAGACCCAGTACTTC.

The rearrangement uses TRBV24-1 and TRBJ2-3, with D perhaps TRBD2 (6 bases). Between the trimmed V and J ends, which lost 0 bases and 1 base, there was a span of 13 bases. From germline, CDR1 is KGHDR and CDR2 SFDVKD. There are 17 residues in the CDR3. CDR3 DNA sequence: TGTGCCACCAGTGATTTGGGGCGGGGAGAGGGCACAGATACGCAGTATTTT. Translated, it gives CATSDLGRGEGTDTQYF.